This TCR beta chain is drawn from a study of identical twins. Notes on the study in general: Conclusions came from cross-sectional statistical analysis, not from following the same donors.

TCRdb re-derived calls from the 5' RACE reads in MiXCR, one entry per CDR3 protein. The table records about 100,000 distinct CDR3 sequences, 5.5% to 7% of them present only once. At least ten counts were recorded for this clonotype. No antigen is known for it. The CDR3 is 15 amino acids. Germline V gives CDR1 SQVTM, CDR2 ANQGSEA. V shed 1 base and J 2 bases; nucleotides not matched to a gene: 5. This clonotype was sampled from a woman between 50 and 59 years old in good health. The sequencing sample was made of memory T cells sorted from blood. This chain joins TRBV29-1 and TRBJ2-3; 8 nucleotides align to TRBD2. The CDR3 DNA is TGCAGCGTTGAAGGGGTAGCGGGACTCACAGATACGCAGTATTTT. Protein sequence: CSVEGVAGLTDTQYF.